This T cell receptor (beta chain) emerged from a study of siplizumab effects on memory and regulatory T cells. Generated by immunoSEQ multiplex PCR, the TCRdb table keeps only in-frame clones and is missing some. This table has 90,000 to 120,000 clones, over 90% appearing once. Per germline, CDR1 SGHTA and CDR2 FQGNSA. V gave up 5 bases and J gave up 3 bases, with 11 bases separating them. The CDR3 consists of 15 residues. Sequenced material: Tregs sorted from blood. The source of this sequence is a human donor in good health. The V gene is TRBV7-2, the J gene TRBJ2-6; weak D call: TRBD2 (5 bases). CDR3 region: CASSPTRDGANVLTF. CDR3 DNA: TGTGCCAGCAGCCCTACGAGGGATGGGGCCAACGTCCTGACTTTC.